Each of the 13 T cell receptor beta chains below was sequenced from the same sample in a study of radiation and T cells in renal cell carcinoma. Specified time point: baseline pretreatment blood. Treatment in this sample: 15 Gy SBRT to primary tumor, nephrectomy 4 weeks later. Using immunoSEQ multiplex PCR, the repertoire was profiled, and TCRdb retains in-frame clones only, with some absent. The sample carries approximately 100,000 clones, about 86% recorded once. This specimen consisted of blood, obtained from a patient whose treatment included radiotherapy and nephrectomy. The receptor source for this set is a middle-aged man with renal cell carcinoma.

The rearrangement joins TRBV5-1 to TRBJ2-5; D remains unclear. Trimming removed 4 bases at V and 2 bases at J, with 12 bases between. Germline V CDR1 and CDR2: SGHRS, YFSETQ. The CDR3 runs to 14 residues. The CDR3 nucleotides read TGCGCCAGCAGCCCCTCCGGAAGGCAAGAGACCCAGTACTTC. Protein product: CASSPSGRQETQYF.

V is TRBV2 and J is TRBJ1-1, with unresolved D. The V and J ends lost 3 bases and 4 bases respectively, with 12 bases between them. This CDR3 is 14 amino acids long. The V gene's germline CDR1 is SNHLY and CDR2 FYNNEI. The DNA of the CDR3 is TGTGCCAGCAGTGATGGCAGGTTAGGCACTGAAGCTTTCTTT. Amino acid sequence: CASSDGRLGTEAFF.

The V call is TRBV11-2, the J call TRBJ2-3; D might be TRBD1 (5 bases). V was clipped by 1 base and J by 1 base, with 12 bases between them. Germline V gene data show CDR1 as SGHAT and CDR2 as FQNNGV. The length of the CDR3 is 16 residues. In DNA, the CDR3 is TGTGCCAGCAGCTTAGGGTTTCAGGGCGGCACAGATACGCAGTATTTT. Protein sequence: CASSLGFQGGTDTQYF.

The genes are TRBV28 and TRBJ2-7; 7 positions match TRBD2. This CDR3 has 13 residues. Per the germline V gene, CDR1 is MDHEN and CDR2 is SYDVKM. J was trimmed by 9 bases and V by 7 bases; bases with no gene match: 12. CDR3 in amino acids: CASNKKASGGQYF. Here the CDR3 DNA reads TGTGCCAGCAATAAGAAGGCGTCGGGAGGGCAGTACTTC.

The genes are TRBV18 and TRBJ2-1; the match to TRBD1 covers 9 bases. CDR1 is KGHSH and CDR2 is LQKENI in the germline V gene. The length of the CDR3 is 15 residues. V lost 4 bases and J lost 4; bases outside the gene matches: 5. In DNA form, the CDR3 reads TGTGCCAGCTCACGGGGGACAGGGAGTTACAATGAGCAGTTCTTC. This codes for CASSRGTGSYNEQFF.

The V gene is TRBV5-1, the J gene TRBJ1-1, with D possibly TRBD1 on 6 matching bases. This CDR3 region has 13 residues. Germline V CDR1 and CDR2: SGHRS, YFSETQ. Trimming cost V 2 bases and J 4 bases, with 9 bases left between them. CDR3 protein: CASSFTGSTEAFF. The CDR3, as DNA: TGCGCCAGCAGCTTTACAGGGAGCACTGAAGCTTTCTTT.

The chain has TRBV5-1 and TRBJ1-5, with TRBD1 matching over 7 bases. This CDR3 has 14 amino acids. In germline, CDR1 is SGHRS, CDR2 YFSETQ. V lost 4 bases and J lost 4; bases outside the gene matches: 5. CDR3 region: CASSTGTANQPQHF. The CDR3 DNA sequence: TGCGCCAGCAGCACCGGGACAGCTAATCAGCCCCAGCATTTT.

The J gene is TRBJ2-5, the V gene TRBV29-1; 7 bases are shared with TRBD1. Germline CDR1 reads SQVTM; CDR2 reads ANQGSEA. CDR3 size: 14 residues. Trimming removed 5 bases from V and 1 base from J; junction bases left unmatched: 7. The CDR3, as DNA: TGCAGCGTTAAGGACAGGATACCCCAAGAGACCCAGTACTTC. As protein: CSVKDRIPQETQYF.

This chain uses TRBV27 with TRBJ2-4, with 8 bases that match TRBD1. Germline loops: CDR1 MNHEY, CDR2 SMNVEV (reference sequence). V was pared by 5 bases and J by 5 bases, with 11 bases of the junction left unmatched. The CDR3 is 16 amino acids. The CDR3 bases are TGTGCCAGCAGTCAAATCGGGACAGGATCTCAAAACATTCAGTACTTC. This gives the protein CASSQIGTGSQNIQYF.

This sequence joins TRBV10-3 and TRBJ1-2, with 7 bases aligning to TRBD1. V gave up 3 bases and J gave up 0 bases; unmatched junction bases: 4. The CDR3 totals 15 residues. Germline V lookup: CDR1 ENHRY, CDR2 SYGVKD. The DNA for the CDR3 is TGTGCCATCAGTGAAGGGACAGCAGCTAACTATGGCTACACCTTC. It is translated as CAISEGTAANYGYTF.

This chain links TRBV5-1 with TRBJ2-3, with a weak D call TRBD2 (5 bases). Trimming took 0 bases from V and 2 from J, leaving 13 bases between them. CDR3 length equals 16 residues. CDR1 is SGHRS, CDR2 YFSETQ, per germline. CDR3: CASSLEGRIDTDTQYF. The CDR3 nucleotides are TGCGCCAGCAGCTTGGAAGGGAGAATCGACACAGATACGCAGTATTTT.

The chain is built from TRBV19 and TRBJ2-3; perhaps TRBD2 as D (6 bases). CDR1 is LNHDA and CDR2 is SQIVND in the germline V gene (reference sequence). This CDR3 is built from 16 residues. The V and J ends lost 3 bases and 2 bases respectively, with 15 bases between them. CDR3 coding DNA: TGTGCCAGTAGTATCCGGACCGGGACTTACACAGATACGCAGTATTTT. It encodes CASSIRTGTYTDTQYF.

The rearrangement joins TRBV13 to TRBJ2-3, with 9 bases aligning to TRBD2. The germline gives CDR1 PRHDT, CDR2 FYEKMQ (reference sequence). The CDR3 is 20 amino acids. Trimming took 3 bases from V and 2 from J; bases not matched to a gene: 18. CDR3 residues: CASSLGGSISGSRLTDTQYF. Written as DNA, the CDR3 is TGTGCCAGCAGCTTGGGGGGGTCGATTAGCGGGAGCCGTCTCACAGATACGCAGTATTTT.